This T cell receptor beta chain was recovered during a study of cytomegalovirus exposure and HLA in healthy donors. The J segment lost 7 bases and the V segment lost 7 bases, leaving 7 bases of the junction unmatched. The CDR3 consists of 13 residues. Germline CDR1 and CDR2: LNHNV and YYDKDF (reference sequence). Broader study findings: Most TCR sequences were rare, but some public TCRs occurred in many donors.

Researchers ran the PCR with 60 Vbeta and 13 Jbeta primers. Generated by immunoSEQ multiplex PCR, the TCRdb table keeps only in-frame clones and is missing some. The sample shows 120,000 or so clones, 55% to 75% of them seen only once. Points on this clone: The antigen remains undetermined.

Sequencing used PBMCs. This clonotype was obtained from a man aged 25 to 45 in good health and CMV-seropositive. V is TRBV15 and J is TRBJ2-1, with 7 nucleotides matching TRBD2. The CDR3 sequence: CATTRGSINEQFF. CDR3 bases: TGTGCCACCACCCGCGGGAGTATAAATGAGCAGTTCTTC.